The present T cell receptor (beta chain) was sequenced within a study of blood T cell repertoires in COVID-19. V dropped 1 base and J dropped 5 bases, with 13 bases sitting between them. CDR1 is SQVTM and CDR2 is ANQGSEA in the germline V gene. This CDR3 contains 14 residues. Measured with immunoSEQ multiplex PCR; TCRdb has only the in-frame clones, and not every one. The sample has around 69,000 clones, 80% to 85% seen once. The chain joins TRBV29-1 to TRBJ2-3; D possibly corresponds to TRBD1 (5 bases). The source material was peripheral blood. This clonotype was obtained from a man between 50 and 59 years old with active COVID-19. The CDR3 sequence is CSVEAPGLRDTQYF. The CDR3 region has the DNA TGCAGCGTTGAAGCGCCAGGGTTAAGAGATACGCAGTATTTT.